This T cell receptor (beta chain) was recovered during a study of T cell responses to AZD1222 COVID-19 vaccine. Study-level background: Second-dose intervals near 4 or 12 weeks were combined.

Overall study results and limits: Seropositive status at baseline applied to only 6 or 7 AZD1222 recipients. Mostly white British, mostly female donors; authors suggested clonal diversity may be underestimated. Only after the peak T cell response were repertoires sampled.

As to this clone: Its antigen is unidentified.

Clones were sequenced by immunoSEQ multiplex PCR, and TCRdb holds only the in-frame ones, with some missing. The sample lists 80,000 or so clones; nearly 90% were seen once. This CDR3 comprises 15 residues. The germline V gene has CDR1 LNHDA and CDR2 SQIVND (reference sequence). Trimming took off 4 bases at V and 3 bases at J, with 16 bases between the two ends. The chain joins TRBV19 to TRBJ2-7, with D maybe TRBD1 (5 bases). The clonotype originates from an adult in good health. The source was peripheral blood, collected on day 0 of AZD1222 vaccination. The chain's CDR3 is CASSTIQDINYEQYF. CDR3 DNA sequence: TGTGCCAGTAGTACAATACAGGATATCAACTACGAGCAGTACTTC.